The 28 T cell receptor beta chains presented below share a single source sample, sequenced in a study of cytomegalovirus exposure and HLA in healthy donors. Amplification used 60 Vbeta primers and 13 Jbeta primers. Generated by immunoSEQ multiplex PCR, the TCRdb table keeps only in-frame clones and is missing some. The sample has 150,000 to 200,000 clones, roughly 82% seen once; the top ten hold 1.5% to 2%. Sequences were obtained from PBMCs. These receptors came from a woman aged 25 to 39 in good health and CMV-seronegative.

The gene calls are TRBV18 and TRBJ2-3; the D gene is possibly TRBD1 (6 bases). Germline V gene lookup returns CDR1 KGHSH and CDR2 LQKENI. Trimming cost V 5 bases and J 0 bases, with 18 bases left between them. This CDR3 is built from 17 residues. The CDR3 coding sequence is TGTGCCAGCTCAGTTTATCGCCGGGACACCAGCACAGATACGCAGTATTTT. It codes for CASSVYRRDTSTDTQYF.

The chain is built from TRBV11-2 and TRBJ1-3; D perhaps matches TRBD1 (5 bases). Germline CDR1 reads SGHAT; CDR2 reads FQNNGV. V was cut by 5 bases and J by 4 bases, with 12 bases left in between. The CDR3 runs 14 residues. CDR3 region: CASSLTVSGNTIYF. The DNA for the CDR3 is TGTGCCAGCAGCCTGACAGTGAGCGGAAACACCATATATTTT.

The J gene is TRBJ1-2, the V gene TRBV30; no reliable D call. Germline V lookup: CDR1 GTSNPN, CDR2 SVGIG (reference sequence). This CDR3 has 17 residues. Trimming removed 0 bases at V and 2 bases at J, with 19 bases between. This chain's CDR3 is CAWSVRRSTTSNYGYTF. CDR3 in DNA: TGTGCCTGGAGTGTAAGGAGAAGCACTACCTCAAACTATGGCTACACCTTC.

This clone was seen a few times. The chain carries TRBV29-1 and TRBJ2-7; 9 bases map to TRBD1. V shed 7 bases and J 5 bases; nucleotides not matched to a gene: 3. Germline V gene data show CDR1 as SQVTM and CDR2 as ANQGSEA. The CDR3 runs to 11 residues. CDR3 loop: CSGGQGNEQYF. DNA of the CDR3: TGCAGCGGGGGACAGGGAAACGAGCAGTACTTC.

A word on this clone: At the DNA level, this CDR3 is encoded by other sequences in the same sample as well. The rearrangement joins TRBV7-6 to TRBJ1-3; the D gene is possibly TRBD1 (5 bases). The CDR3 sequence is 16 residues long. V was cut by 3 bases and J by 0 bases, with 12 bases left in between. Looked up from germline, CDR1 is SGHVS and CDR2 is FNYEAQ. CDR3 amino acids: CASSFTTADSGNTIYF. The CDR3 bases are TGTGCCAGCAGCTTCACGACAGCCGACTCTGGAAACACCATATATTTT.

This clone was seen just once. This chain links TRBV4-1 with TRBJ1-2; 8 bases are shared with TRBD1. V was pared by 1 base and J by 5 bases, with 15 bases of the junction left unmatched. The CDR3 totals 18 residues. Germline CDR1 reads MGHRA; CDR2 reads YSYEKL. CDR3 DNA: TGCGCCAGCAGCCAAGCTTCGACAGGGGCTGCCTCCGAGTATGGCTACACCTTC. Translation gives CASSQASTGAASEYGYTF.

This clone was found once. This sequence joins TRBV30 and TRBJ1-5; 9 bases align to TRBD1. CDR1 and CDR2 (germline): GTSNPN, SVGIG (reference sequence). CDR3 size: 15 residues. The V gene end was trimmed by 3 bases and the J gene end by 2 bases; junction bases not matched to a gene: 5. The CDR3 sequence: CAWSGRQGGNQPQHF. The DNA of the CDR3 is TGTGCCTGGAGCGGGCGACAGGGGGGCAATCAGCCCCAGCATTTT.

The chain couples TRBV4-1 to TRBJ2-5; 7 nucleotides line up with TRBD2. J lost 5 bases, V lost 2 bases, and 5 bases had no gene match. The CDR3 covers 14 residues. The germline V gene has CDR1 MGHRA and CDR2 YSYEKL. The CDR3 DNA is TGCGCCAGCAGCCAAATAGCGGGTGGGGAGACCCAGTACTTC. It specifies CASSQIAGGETQYF.

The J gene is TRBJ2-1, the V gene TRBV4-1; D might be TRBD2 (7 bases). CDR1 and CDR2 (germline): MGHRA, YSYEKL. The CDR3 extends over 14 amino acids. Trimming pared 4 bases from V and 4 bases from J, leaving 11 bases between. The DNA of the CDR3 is TGCGCCAGCAGCCTCCGGGGGGCATACAATGAGCAGTTCTTC. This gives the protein CASSLRGAYNEQFF.

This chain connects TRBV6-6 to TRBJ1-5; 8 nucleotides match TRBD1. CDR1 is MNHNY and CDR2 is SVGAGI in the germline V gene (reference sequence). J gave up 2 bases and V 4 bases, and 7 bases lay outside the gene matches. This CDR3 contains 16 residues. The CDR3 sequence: CASSSRRGPGNQPQHF. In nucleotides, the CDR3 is TGTGCCAGCAGTTCACGCAGGGGGCCCGGCAATCAGCCCCAGCATTTT.

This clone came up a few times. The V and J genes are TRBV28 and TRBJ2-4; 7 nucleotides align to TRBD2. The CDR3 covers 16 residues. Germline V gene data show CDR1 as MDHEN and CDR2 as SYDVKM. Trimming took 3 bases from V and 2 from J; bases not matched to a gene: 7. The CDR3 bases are TGTGCCAGCAGTTTCCTTGGGGAGGGCCCCAAAAACATTCAGTACTTC. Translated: CASSFLGEGPKNIQYF.

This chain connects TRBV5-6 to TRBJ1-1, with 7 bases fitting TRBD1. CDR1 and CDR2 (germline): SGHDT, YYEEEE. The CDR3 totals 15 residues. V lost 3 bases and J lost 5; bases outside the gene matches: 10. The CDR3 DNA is TGTGCCAGCAGCTCACGGCACTACAGGGGAACTGAAGCTTTCTTT. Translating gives CASSSRHYRGTEAFF. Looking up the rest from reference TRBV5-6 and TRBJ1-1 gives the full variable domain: DAGVTQSPTHLIKTRGQQVTLRCSPKSGHDTVSWYQQALGQGPQFIFQYYEEEERQRGNFPDRFSGHQFPNYSSELNVNALLLGDSALYLCASSSRHYRGTEAFFGQGTRLTVV.

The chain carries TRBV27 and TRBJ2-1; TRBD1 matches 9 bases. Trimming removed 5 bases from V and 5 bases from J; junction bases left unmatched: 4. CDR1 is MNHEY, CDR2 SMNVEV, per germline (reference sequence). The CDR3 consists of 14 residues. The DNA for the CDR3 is TGTGCCAGCAGTCGGACAGGGGCCGACAATGAGCAGTTCTTC. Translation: CASSRTGADNEQFF.

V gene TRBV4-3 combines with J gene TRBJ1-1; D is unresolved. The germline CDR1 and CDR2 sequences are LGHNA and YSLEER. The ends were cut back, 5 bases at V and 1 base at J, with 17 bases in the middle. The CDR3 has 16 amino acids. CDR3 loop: CASSFRLYASNTEAFF. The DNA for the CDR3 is TGCGCCAGCAGCTTCAGGCTATACGCTTCGAACACTGAAGCTTTCTTT.

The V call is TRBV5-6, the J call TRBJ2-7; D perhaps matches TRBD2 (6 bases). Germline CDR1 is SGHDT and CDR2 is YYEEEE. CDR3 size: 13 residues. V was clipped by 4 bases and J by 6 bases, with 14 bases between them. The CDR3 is CASSLGLGGEQYF. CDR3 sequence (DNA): TGTGCCAGCAGCCTGGGTTTGGGGGGCGAGCAGTACTTC.

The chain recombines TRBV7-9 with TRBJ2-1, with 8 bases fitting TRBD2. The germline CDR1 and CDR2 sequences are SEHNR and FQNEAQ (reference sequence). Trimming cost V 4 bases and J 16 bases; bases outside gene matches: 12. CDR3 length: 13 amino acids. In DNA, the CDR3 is TGTGCCAGCAGCTCTGGCCCTAGCGGGCAGTCATTCTTC. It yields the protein CASSSGPSGQSFF.

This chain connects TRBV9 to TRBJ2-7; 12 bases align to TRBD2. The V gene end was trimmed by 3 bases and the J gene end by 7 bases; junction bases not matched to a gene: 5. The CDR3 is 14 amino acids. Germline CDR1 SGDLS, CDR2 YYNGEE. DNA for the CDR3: TGTGCCAGCAGCGCTAGCGGGGGGGCGAGGGAGCAGTACTTC. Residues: CASSASGGAREQYF.

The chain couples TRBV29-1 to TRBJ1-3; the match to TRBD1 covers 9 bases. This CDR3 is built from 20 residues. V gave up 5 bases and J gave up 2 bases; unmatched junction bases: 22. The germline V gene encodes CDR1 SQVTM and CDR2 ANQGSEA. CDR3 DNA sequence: TGCAGCGTTAACCCCCCACCGGGACAGGGTGTCCTTTTCCCTGGAAACACCATATATTTT. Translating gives CSVNPPPGQGVLFPGNTIYF.

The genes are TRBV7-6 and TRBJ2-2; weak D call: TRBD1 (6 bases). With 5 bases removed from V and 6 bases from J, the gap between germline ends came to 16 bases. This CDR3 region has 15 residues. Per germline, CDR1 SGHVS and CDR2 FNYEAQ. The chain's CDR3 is CASSPRTVYSGELFF. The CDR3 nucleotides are TGTGCCAGCAGCCCCCGGACAGTTTACTCCGGGGAGCTGTTTTTT.

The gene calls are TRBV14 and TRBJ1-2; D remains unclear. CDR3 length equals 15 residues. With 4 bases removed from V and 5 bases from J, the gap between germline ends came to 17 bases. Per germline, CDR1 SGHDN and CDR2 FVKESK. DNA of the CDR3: TGTGCCAGCAGCCGCTCCACAGAGATAGAATATGGCTACACCTTC. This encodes CASSRSTEIEYGYTF.

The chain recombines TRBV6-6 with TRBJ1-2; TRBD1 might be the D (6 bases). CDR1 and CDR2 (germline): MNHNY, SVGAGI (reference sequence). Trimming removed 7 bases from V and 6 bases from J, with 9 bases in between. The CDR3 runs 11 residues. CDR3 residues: CASTYRDGYTF. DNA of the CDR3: TGTGCCAGCACATACAGGGATGGCTACACCTTC.

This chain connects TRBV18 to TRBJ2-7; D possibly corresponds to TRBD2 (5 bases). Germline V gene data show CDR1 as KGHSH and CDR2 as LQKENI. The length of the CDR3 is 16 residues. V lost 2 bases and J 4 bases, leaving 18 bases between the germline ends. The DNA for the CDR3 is TGTGCCAGCTCACCAGACTTCGGGGAAAGAGGGTACGAGCAGTACTTC. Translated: CASSPDFGERGYEQYF. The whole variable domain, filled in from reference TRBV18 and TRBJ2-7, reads NAGVMQNPRHLVRRRGQEARLRCSPMKGHSHVYWYRQLPEEGLKFMVYLQKENIIDESGMPKERFSAEFPKEGPSILRIQQVVRGDSAAYFCASSPDFGERGYEQYFGPGTRLTVT.

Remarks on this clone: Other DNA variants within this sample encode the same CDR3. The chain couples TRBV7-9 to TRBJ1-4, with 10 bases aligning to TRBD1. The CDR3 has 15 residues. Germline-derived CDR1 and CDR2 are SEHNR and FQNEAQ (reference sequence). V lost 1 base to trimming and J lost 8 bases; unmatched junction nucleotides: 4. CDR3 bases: TGTGCCAGCAGCTTAGGGGGACAGGGGCAAGAAAAACTGTTTTTT. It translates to CASSLGGQGQEKLFF. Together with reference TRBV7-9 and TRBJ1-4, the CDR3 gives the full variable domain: DTGVSQNPRHKITKRGQNVTFRCDPISEHNRLYWYRQTLGQGPEFLTYFQNEAQLEKSRLLSDRFSAERPKGSFSTLEIQRTEQGDSAMYLCASSLGGQGQEKLFFGSGTQLSVL.

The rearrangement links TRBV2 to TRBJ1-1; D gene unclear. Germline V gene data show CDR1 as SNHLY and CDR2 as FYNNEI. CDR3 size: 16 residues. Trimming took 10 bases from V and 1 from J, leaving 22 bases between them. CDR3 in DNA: TGTGCCACACAAATCTTCCCCGGACTGCAGAACACTGAAGCTTTCTTT. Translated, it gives CATQIFPGLQNTEAFF.

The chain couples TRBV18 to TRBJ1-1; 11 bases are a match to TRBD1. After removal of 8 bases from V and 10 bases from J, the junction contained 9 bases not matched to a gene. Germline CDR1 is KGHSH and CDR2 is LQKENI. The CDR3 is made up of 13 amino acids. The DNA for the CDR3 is TGTGCCAGCAAACCGGACAGGGGGCTGGGAGCTTTCTTT. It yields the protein CASKPDRGLGAFF.

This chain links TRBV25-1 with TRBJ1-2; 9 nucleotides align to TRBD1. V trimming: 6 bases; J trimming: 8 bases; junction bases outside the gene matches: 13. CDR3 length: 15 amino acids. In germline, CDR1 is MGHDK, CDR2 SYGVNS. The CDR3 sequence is CASSPPGQGRWGYTF. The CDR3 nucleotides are TGTGCCAGCAGCCCACCCGGACAGGGGAGGTGGGGCTACACCTTC.

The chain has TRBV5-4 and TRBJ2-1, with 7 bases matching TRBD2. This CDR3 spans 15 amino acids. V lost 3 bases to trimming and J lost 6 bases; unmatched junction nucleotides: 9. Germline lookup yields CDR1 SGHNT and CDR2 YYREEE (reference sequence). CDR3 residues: CASSWAGVGSNEQFF. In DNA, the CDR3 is TGTGCCAGCAGCTGGGCGGGGGTTGGTAGCAATGAGCAGTTCTTC.

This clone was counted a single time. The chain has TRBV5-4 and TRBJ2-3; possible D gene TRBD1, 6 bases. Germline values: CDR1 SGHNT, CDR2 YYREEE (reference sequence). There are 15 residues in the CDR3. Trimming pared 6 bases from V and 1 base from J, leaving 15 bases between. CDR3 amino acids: CASTEGGVGTDTQYF. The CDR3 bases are TGTGCCAGCACGGAAGGGGGAGTCGGCACAGATACGCAGTATTTT.